This T cell receptor beta chain was recovered during a study of post-analysis software for immune sequencing data. The study's findings and limits: Clustering by F measure revealed strong co-clustering among samples prepared together in one batch. The five TRBV segments detected at higher frequency in patients than in controls included TRBV5-6, TRBV5-1 and TRBV20-1.

TCR beta cDNA libraries included unique molecular identifiers. From around 0.96 to 9.9 million T cells, roughly 0.5 million cDNA molecules were obtained. MiXCR was run by TCRdb on the PCR reads, yielding one entry per CDR3 protein. Of roughly 670,000 distinct CDR3 sequences in the sample, approximately 59% were seen once. Turning to this clonotype: Its antigen remains unknown.

The CDR3 consists of 17 residues. CDR1 is MGHRA, CDR2 YSYEKL, per germline. The gene calls are TRBV4-1 and TRBJ2-7; 9 nucleotides agree with TRBD2. The better agreement between TRBJ2-5 and the DNA end casts doubt on the J call. The clonotype comes from a girl under 10 years old with multiple sclerosis. The specimen sequenced was blood. The CDR3 loop reads CASSQVEISGSGETQYF. The CDR3, as DNA: TGCGCCAGCAGCCAAGTTGAGATTAGCGGGAGCGGGGAGACCCAGTACTTC.